Listed below are T cell receptor beta chains from one sample, sequenced in a study of PD-1 blockade in classical Hodgkin lymphoma. TCRdb's copy holds only in-frame clones and misses some; the assay was immunoSEQ multiplex PCR. Among around 37,000 clones listed, 92% were seen once. Specimen: CD4+ T cells from blood, collected before the fourth cycle of nivolumab. The receptor set was obtained from a human donor with classical Hodgkin lymphoma. Both conserved end residues are part of each CDR3. The order of the fields is V gene, D gene, CDR3 length, J gene, CDR3 protein, CDR3 DNA. A D gene is named only where the DNA matches it firmly.

TRBV11-2	TRBD2	17	TRBJ2-1	CASSGGITSGNYNEQFF	TGTGCCAGCAGCGGGGGGATAACTAGCGGGAATTACAATGAGCAGTTCTTC
TRBV5-6	NA	15	TRBJ2-7	CASSSLRRSSYEQYF	TGTGCCAGCAGCTCCCTCCGAAGAAGCTCCTACGAGCAGTACTTC
TRBV28	TRBD1	16	TRBJ2-7	CASSVPRQGEAYEQYF	TGTGCCAGCAGCGTTCCCCGACAGGGCGAGGCCTACGAGCAGTACTTC
TRBV14	NA	16	TRBJ2-7	CASSPEVRVFSYEQYF	TGTGCCAGCAGCCCCGAAGTGAGGGTATTCTCCTACGAGCAGTACTTC
TRBV25-1	TRBD1	15	TRBJ2-3	CASSEDRAAADTQYF	TGTGCCAGCAGTGAGGACAGGGCCGCGGCAGATACGCAGTATTTT
TRBV5-1	TRBD2	20	TRBJ2-1	CASSLLGLAGGPRIVNEQFF	TGCGCCAGCAGCTTGCTCGGACTAGCGGGAGGGCCTAGGATCGTCAATGAGCAGTTCTTC
TRBV7-9	NA	15	TRBJ2-3	CASSLDGGSTDTQYF	TGTGCCAGCAGCTTAGATGGGGGAAGCACAGATACGCAGTATTTT
TRBV7-2	NA	15	TRBJ2-4	CASSRQEAGKNIQYF	TGTGCCAGCAGCCGCCAGGAAGCGGGCAAAAACATTCAGTACTTC
TRBV21-1	NA	15	TRBJ2-3	CARTIQGRCSDTQYF	TGTGCCAGGACTATACAGGGTCGCTGTAGTGATACGCAGTATTTT
TRBV10-2	NA	14	TRBJ2-2	CASSYTRNTGELFF	TGCGCCAGCAGTTATACTAGGAACACCGGGGAGCTGTTTTTT
TRBV27	NA	11	TRBJ2-3	CASQQYDTQYF	TGTGCCAGCCAACAATACGATACGCAGTATTTT
TRBV27	NA	15	TRBJ1-6	CASSPQTDTNSPLHF	TGTGCCAGCAGTCCCCAGACAGATACCAATTCACCCCTCCACTTT
TRBV6-1	NA	15	TRBJ2-1	CASRPTGASYNEQFF	TGTGCCAGCAGGCCGACTGGGGCGTCCTACAATGAGCAGTTCTTC
TRBV9	TRBD1	15	TRBJ1-2	CASSVSGGADYGYTF	TGTGCCAGCAGCGTCTCAGGGGGCGCTGACTATGGCTACACCTTC
TRBV27	TRBD2	14	TRBJ2-7	CASSLLAGVYEQYF	TGTGCCAGCAGTTTACTAGCGGGAGTCTACGAGCAGTACTTC
TRBV27	NA	16	TRBJ2-1	CASSLSAGGASNEQFF	TGTGCCAGCAGTTTATCAGCCGGGGGCGCGAGTAATGAGCAGTTCTTC
TRBV29-1	NA	12	TRBJ2-7	CSAAMGAEEQYF	TGCAGCGCCGCGATGGGGGCGGAGGAGCAGTACTTC
TRBV11-1	NA	17	TRBJ2-7	CASSLGPLGVWPYEQYF	TGTGCCAGCAGCTTAGGCCCCTTGGGGGTTTGGCCTTACGAGCAGTACTTC
TRBV5-4	NA	17	TRBJ2-7	CASSLRPPGDPSYEQYF	TGTGCCAGCAGCTTGCGTCCTCCAGGGGACCCCTCCTACGAGCAGTACTTC
TRBV10-3	TRBD1	15	TRBJ1-3	CAINPTGDSGNTIYF	TGTGCCATCAATCCCACAGGGGACTCTGGAAACACCATATATTTT
TRBV29-1	NA	13	TRBJ1-1	CSVEFRGGPEAFF	TGCAGCGTTGAATTTAGAGGGGGACCTGAAGCTTTCTTT
TRBV11-2	NA	18	TRBJ2-1	CASSLALRADLGYNEQFF	TGTGCCAGCAGCTTAGCTCTGCGGGCCGATTTGGGATACAATGAGCAGTTCTTC